The 11 T cell receptor beta chains below come from one sample, sequenced in a study of PD-L1 blockade in urothelial cancer. This table comes from immunoSEQ multiplex PCR, and its TCRdb copy is limited to in-frame clones, with some not included. Found here are under 100,000 clones, roughly 82% of them singletons; the top ten hold roughly 9.5%. The sample here was PBMCs, taken around atezolizumab (anti-PD-L1) treatment. The source is a man aged 70-80 years with urothelial cancer.

The genes are TRBV7-9 and TRBJ2-5; 11 nucleotides match TRBD1. From germline, CDR1 is SEHNR and CDR2 FQNEAQ (reference sequence). The CDR3 covers 16 residues. V lost 5 bases to trimming and J lost 4 bases; unmatched junction nucleotides: 9. CDR3 sequence: CASSLGTGGLRETQYF. CDR3 coding DNA: TGTGCCAGCAGCCTTGGGACAGGGGGATTGAGAGAGACCCAGTACTTC. The whole variable domain, remainder taken from reference TRBV7-9 and TRBJ2-5, is DTGVSQNPRHKITKRGQNVTFRCDPISEHNRLYWYRQTLGQGPEFLTYFQNEAQLEKSRLLSDRFSAERPKGSFSTLEIQRTEQGDSAMYLCASSLGTGGLRETQYFGPGTRLLVL.

This clone was seen a few times. This chain links TRBV19 with TRBJ2-3; 7 positions agree with TRBD2. CDR3 length: 17 amino acids. Trimming removed 4 bases from V and 2 bases from J; junction bases left unmatched: 12. The germline V gene has CDR1 LNHDA and CDR2 SQIVND (reference sequence). The CDR3 DNA reads TGTGCCAGTAGTACCCGCCGCGGGAGTGTGGACACAGATACGCAGTATTTT. This codes for CASSTRRGSVDTDTQYF.

The J gene is TRBJ2-7, the V gene TRBV18; 7 bases are shared with TRBD1. V shed 5 bases and J 6 bases; nucleotides not matched to a gene: 7. The germline V gene encodes CDR1 KGHSH and CDR2 LQKENI. The CDR3 consists of 13 residues. Here the CDR3 reads CASSNGTAAEQYF. CDR3 nucleotide sequence: TGTGCCAGCTCAAATGGGACAGCTGCCGAGCAGTACTTC.

The V call is TRBV5-4, the J call TRBJ2-1, with 7 bases lining up with TRBD2. CDR1 and CDR2 (germline): SGHNT, YYREEE (reference sequence). This CDR3 has 13 amino acids. The V segment lost 3 bases and the J segment 8 bases; nucleotides outside the gene matches: 5. CDR3 coding DNA: TGTGCCAGCAGCTGGGAGGGTGGTTATGAGCAGTTCTTC. This codes for CASSWEGGYEQFF.

This clone was counted a few times. This rearrangement joins TRBV10-3 to TRBJ2-7, with 10 bases that match TRBD2. The CDR3 covers 16 residues. The trim removed 5 bases at V and 3 bases at J, leaving 10 bases unmatched. Germline loops: CDR1 ENHRY, CDR2 SYGVKD. CDR3 nucleotides: TGTGCCATCAGTAGCCCGGGACTAGCGAGCGTCTACGAGCAGTACTTC. Amino acid sequence: CAISSPGLASVYEQYF.

The chain joins TRBV19 to TRBJ2-7; maybe TRBD2 (6 bases). V was trimmed by 5 bases and J by 0 bases, leaving 14 bases between them. The length of the CDR3 is 15 residues. The V gene's germline CDR1 is LNHDA and CDR2 SQIVND (reference sequence). CDR3: CASSPGTPISYEQYF. The CDR3 bases are TGTGCCAGTAGTCCGGGGACTCCTATCTCCTACGAGCAGTACTTC. Based on the CDR3 plus reference TRBV19 and TRBJ2-7, the full variable domain is DGGITQSPKYLFRKEGQNVTLSCEQNLNHDAMYWYRQDPGQGLRLIYYSQIVNDFQKGDIAEGYSVSREKKESFPLTVTSAQKNPTAFYLCASSPGTPISYEQYFGPGTRLTVT.

The chain has TRBV5-4 and TRBJ2-5; 9 nucleotides align to TRBD2. Losses at the gene ends were 0 bases for V and 10 bases for J; bases not matched to a gene: 7. This CDR3 is built from 14 residues. Germline V gene sequence: CDR1 SGHNT, CDR2 YYREEE (reference sequence). CDR3 in amino acids: CASSLVDSSGDQYF. CDR3 bases: TGTGCCAGCAGCTTGGTCGACTCTAGCGGGGACCAGTACTTC.

V and J are TRBV7-2 and TRBJ2-7; a weak D match, TRBD2 (5 bases). The CDR3 is 14 residues long. Germline CDR1 reads SGHTA; CDR2 reads FQGNSA. Trimming took off 3 bases at V and 2 bases at J, with 11 bases between the two ends. The CDR3 DNA sequence: TGTGCCAGCAGCTTGGGCAGCGGAGCCTACGAGCAGTACTTC. Translation gives CASSLGSGAYEQYF.

This clone was observed a handful of times. The identical CDR3 is also encoded by other nucleotide sequences in the sample. This sequence joins TRBV30 and TRBJ1-5; 7 nucleotides match TRBD1. J gave up 5 bases and V 2 bases, and 3 bases lay outside the gene matches. CDR1 GTSNPN and CDR2 SVGIG come from the germline V gene (reference sequence). This CDR3 is built from 13 residues. The chain's CDR3 is CAWSRQGDQPQHF. The CDR3 bases are TGTGCCTGGAGTAGGCAGGGGGATCAGCCCCAGCATTTT.

V gene TRBV5-1 combines with J gene TRBJ1-1; TRBD1 agrees at 11 bases. The CDR3 is made up of 18 amino acids. The ends lost 0 bases at V and 7 bases at J; junction bases unmatched: 14. Looked up from germline, CDR1 is SGHRS and CDR2 is YFSETQ. CDR3 in DNA: TGCGCCAGCAGCTTGGTTCCGGGACAGGGGGTCGAAGGGGGTGAAGCTTTCTTT. Residues: CASSLVPGQGVEGGEAFF.

This rearrangement joins TRBV27 to TRBJ1-2; 7 nucleotides line up with TRBD1. CDR1 MNHEY and CDR2 SMNVEV come from the germline V gene (reference sequence). This CDR3 comprises 15 residues. V dropped 2 bases and J dropped 3; count of bases not matched to a gene: 6. The CDR3 spells CASSLTSQGHYGYTF. The CDR3 region has the DNA TGTGCCAGCAGTTTAACCTCACAGGGGCACTATGGCTACACCTTC.